This is a list of T cell receptor beta chains from one sample in a study of a mutant IDH1 vaccine in newly diagnosed glioma. No antigen is known for these receptors. Sequenced by immunoSEQ multiplex PCR; TCRdb stores in-frame clones only, minus some. The sample shows approximately 66,000 clones, roughly 80% of them seen only once. The specimen was PBMCs, collected from a glioma patient whose treatment included an IDH1 peptide vaccine. These receptors came from a man aged 25-45 years with glioma. The conserved cysteine and the conserved F or W are not part of the CDR3 here.

>TRBJ2-1|TRBV19
ASSTGGNEQF
>TRBJ2-7|TRBV29-1
SVVSWSGSYEQY
>TRBJ1-6|TRBV4-1
ASSQEEQSNSPLH
>TRBJ2-2|TRBV13
ASRMGRRGTGELF
>TRBJ2-3|TRBV10-3
AIRERDTQY
>TRBJ2-2|TRBV11-2
ASREGQGSGTGELF
>TRBJ1-5|TRBV6-4
ASSDGSNSNQPQH
>TRBJ2-5|TRBV11-2
ASSPLTGSAGPNQETQY
>TRBJ2-7|TRBV6-6
ASSYSTPDEQY
>.|TRBV6-5
ASSYSGTGNYEQY
>TRBJ2-7|TRBV21-1
ASSTRQGSYEQY
>TRBJ2-7|TRBV19
ASQSGGAAHEQY
>TRBJ2-7|TRBV11-2
ASSPGASSYEQY
>TRBJ2-1|TRBV9
ASSAGGENEQF
>TRBJ1-1|TRBV29-1
SVPLNTEAF
>TRBJ1-6|TRBV6-6
ASSYLPQGVFSPLH
>TRBJ2-5|TRBV6-5
ASSLGSRETQY
>TRBJ2-7|TRBV7-6
ASTPSRYSYEQY
>TRBJ1-5|TRBV27
ASSLQEGQPQH
>TRBJ2-5|TRBV14
ASSQALAAYQETQY
>TRBJ1-3|TRBV19
ASSLGSGNTIY
>TRBJ1-5|TRBV25-1
ASSEAGMGSNQPQH
>TRBJ1-1|TRBV6-1
ASSPTRQREAF
>TRBJ2-5|TRBV7-8
ASNIEGRETQY
>TRBJ2-3|TRBV9
ASSVVGAGGSDTQY
>TRBJ1-3|TRBV6-5
ASSWGEGFSGNTIY
>TRBJ1-5|TRBV5-1
ASSLAGARPQH
>TRBJ1-1|TRBV7-7
ASSLDFGTEAF
>TRBJ1-5|TRBV5-1
ASSLDSLAGPQH
>TRBJ1-2|TRBV7-8
ASSLARSGTRNYGYT
>TRBJ1-3|TRBV27
ASSLRGPRAGNTIY
>TRBJ2-3|TRBV29-1
SVEFPTDTQY
>TRBJ2-5|TRBV19
ASMGQGYETQY
>TRBJ1-2|TRBV25-1
ASSAQGTQTYGYT
>TRBJ2-5|TRBV7-6
ASSLRGAQETQY
>TRBJ2-2|TRBV6-1
ASTAGGPGELF
>TRBJ1-5|TRBV5-1
ASRRTDNQPQH
>TRBJ1-3|TRBV19
ASTQGGSGNTIY
>TRBJ2-7|TRBV2
ASSDGDRPYEQY
>TRBJ2-6|TRBV4-1
ASSQGTGGAGANVLT
>TRBJ2-3|TRBV19
ASSVGLAGATDTQY